These 26 T cell receptor beta chains came from one sample sequenced in a study of blood T cell repertoires in COVID-19. Sequencing used immunoSEQ multiplex PCR; TCRdb keeps in-frame clones, though not all of them. The repertoire consists of 200,000 to 250,000 clones, with approximately 86% occurring once and the leading ten covering roughly 1.6%. The specimen sequenced was PBMCs or T cells enriched from blood (not recorded which). The receptors shown here come from a woman between 45 and 60 years old who had recovered from COVID-19.

This rearrangement joins TRBV2 to TRBJ2-7, with D tentatively TRBD2 (6 bases). V lost 3 bases, J lost 0 bases, and 9 bases lay in between. Germline assignment: CDR1 SNHLY and CDR2 FYNNEI. CDR3 size: 14 residues. The CDR3 here is CASSDLRDSYEQYF. CDR3 DNA: TGTGCCAGCAGTGACTTGCGGGACTCCTACGAGCAGTACTTC. Complete variable domain (other parts from reference TRBV2 and TRBJ2-7): EPEVTQTPSHQVTQMGQEVILRCVPISNHLYFYWYRQILGQKVEFLVSFYNNEISEKSEIFDDQFSVERPDGSNFTLKIRSTKLEDSAMYFCASSDLRDSYEQYFGPGTRLTVT.

The chain uses TRBV6-5 and TRBJ1-1; D uncertain. CDR3 length: 15 amino acids. The germline gives CDR1 MNHEY, CDR2 SVGAGI. The V end was cut by 5 bases, the J end by 0 bases, with 13 bases between. The CDR3 DNA reads TGTGCCAGCAGTCTTGTCTTTCTCCTGAACACTGAAGCTTTCTTT. Translating gives CASSLVFLLNTEAFF.

This clone is a singleton in its sample. This chain links TRBV3-1 (or the pseudogene TRBV3-2) with TRBJ2-7, with 10 bases lining up with TRBD1. V lost 5 bases to trimming and J lost 2 bases; unmatched junction nucleotides: 3. Germline CDR1 LGHDT, CDR2 YNNKEL (reference sequence). This CDR3 is built from 14 residues. CDR3 sequence (DNA): TGTGCCAGCAGCACCGGGACAGGGGCCTACGAGCAGTACTTC. Protein: CASSTGTGAYEQYF.

The chain employs TRBV18 and TRBJ2-3; 8 positions agree with TRBD2. Germline V gives CDR1 KGHSH, CDR2 LQKENI. The CDR3 contains 14 residues. Here the CDR3 reads CGSRGSGTTDTQYF. The CDR3 DNA follows: TGTGGCTCGCGCGGTAGCGGGACCACAGATACGCAGTATTTT.

The chain has TRBV5-1 and TRBJ2-6; 10 bases match TRBD1. Germline CDR1 reads SGHRS; CDR2 reads YFSETQ. This CDR3 region has 16 residues. The trim removed 6 bases at V and 0 bases at J, leaving 3 bases unmatched. The CDR3 region is CASTWTGGSGANVLTF. In nucleotides, the CDR3 is TGCGCCAGCACATGGACAGGGGGCTCTGGGGCCAACGTCCTGACTTTC. Full variable domain (rest looked up from reference TRBV5-1 and TRBJ2-6): KAGVTQTPRYLIKTRGQQVTLSCSPISGHRSVSWYQQTPGQGLQFLFEYFSETQRNKGNFPGRFSGRQFSNSRSEMNVSTLELGDSALYLCASTWTGGSGANVLTFGAGSRLTVL.

In its sample, this clone was seen once. A read error may explain this, as a much larger clone is one base away. Additional DNA sequences in this sample encode the identical CDR3. The CDR3 DNA follows: TGTGCCAGCAGTAGGACACTGAACACTGAAGCTTTCTTT. Amino acid sequence: CASSRTLNTEAFF. This sequence joins TRBV28 and TRBJ1-1; D perhaps matches TRBD1 (5 bases). The CDR3 runs 13 residues. Trimming left V 5 bases short and J 0 bases short, with 7 bases between. The germline V gene encodes CDR1 MDHEN and CDR2 SYDVKM.

The V call is TRBV7-6, the J call TRBJ1-4; 7 positions match TRBD1. CDR1 and CDR2 (germline): SGHVS, FNYEAQ. The CDR3 contains 17 residues. V shed 5 bases, J shed 8 bases, and the junction held 17 bases outside the gene matches. The CDR3: CASSQTGTALGGEKLFF. CDR3 DNA sequence: TGTGCCAGCAGCCAAACCGGGACAGCCTTAGGGGGGGAAAAACTGTTTTTT.

In its sample, this clone was seen once. The genes are TRBV5-1 and TRBJ2-1; 9 bases align to TRBD2. The germline gives CDR1 SGHRS, CDR2 YFSETQ. The ends lost 4 bases at V and 5 bases at J; junction bases unmatched: 13. The CDR3 has 17 amino acids. The CDR3 DNA reads as TGCGCCAGCAGCCAAGGACTAGCGCCATTACTTAACAATGAGCAGTTCTTC. Residues: CASSQGLAPLLNNEQFF.

This clone appeared a single time. This chain connects TRBV5-6 to TRBJ2-7; 10 positions match TRBD1. Germline V gives CDR1 SGHDT, CDR2 YYEEEE. V was pared by 3 bases and J by 7 bases, with 7 bases of the junction left unmatched. The CDR3 is made up of 14 amino acids. The CDR3 loop is CASSWRQGAREQYF. CDR3 sequence (DNA): TGTGCCAGCAGCTGGAGACAGGGGGCGCGGGAGCAGTACTTC.

This clone was observed a single time. The chain is built from TRBV7-9 and TRBJ2-1; D is undetermined. The CDR3 loop spans 15 amino acids. The V end lost 0 bases, the J end lost 6 bases, and 12 bases lay between the germline ends. Per the germline V gene, CDR1 is SEHNR and CDR2 is FQNEAQ (reference sequence). CDR3 amino acids: CASSLARPYSNEQFF. The DNA for the CDR3 is TGTGCCAGCAGCTTAGCGCGGCCCTACTCCAATGAGCAGTTCTTC. The full variable domain, in which reference TRBV7-9 and TRBJ2-1 provide the parts outside the CDR3, is DTGVSQNPRHKITKRGQNVTFRCDPISEHNRLYWYRQTLGQGPEFLTYFQNEAQLEKSRLLSDRFSAERPKGSFSTLEIQRTEQGDSAMYLCASSLARPYSNEQFFGPGTRLTVL.

J is TRBJ1-2 and V is TRBV19; D call uncertain. The CDR3 runs to 13 residues. V lost 6 bases to trimming and J lost 2 bases, with 10 bases between them. Germline CDR1 is LNHDA and CDR2 is SQIVND (reference sequence). In DNA form, the CDR3 reads TGTGCCAGTAGGCCCTCCGGGAACTATGGCTACACCTTC. It specifies CASRPSGNYGYTF.

The chain combines TRBV5-6 with TRBJ1-1; 11 nucleotides line up with TRBD1. The CDR3 contains 17 residues. Germline V gene lookup returns CDR1 SGHDT and CDR2 YYEEEE. V dropped 4 bases and J dropped 3; count of bases not matched to a gene: 11. The CDR3 spells CASSQFRTGGSDTEAFF. Written as DNA, the CDR3 is TGTGCCAGCAGCCAATTTCGGACAGGGGGCTCAGACACTGAAGCTTTCTTT. Using reference TRBV5-6 and TRBJ1-1 for the parts outside the CDR3, the full variable domain is DAGVTQSPTHLIKTRGQQVTLRCSPKSGHDTVSWYQQALGQGPQFIFQYYEEEERQRGNFPDRFSGHQFPNYSSELNVNALLLGDSALYLCASSQFRTGGSDTEAFFGQGTRLTVV.

This rearrangement joins TRBV14 to TRBJ1-1, with D possibly matching TRBD1 (5 bases). The germline gives CDR1 SGHDN, CDR2 FVKESK. The ends were cut back, 2 bases at V and 4 bases at J, with 11 bases in the middle. This CDR3 has 14 residues. The CDR3 sequence: CASSQNAGGTEAFF. DNA for the CDR3: TGTGCCAGCAGCCAAAATGCGGGGGGCACTGAAGCTTTCTTT.

The rearrangement uses TRBV27 and TRBJ2-7, with TRBD2 matching over 7 bases. The trim removed 2 bases at V and 3 bases at J, leaving 10 bases unmatched. Germline CDR1 and CDR2: MNHEY and SMNVEV (reference sequence). The CDR3 has 16 amino acids. CDR3 sequence: CASSLRGLVDIYEQYF. The CDR3 DNA is TGTGCCAGCAGTTTACGTGGACTAGTTGATATCTACGAGCAGTACTTC.

The chain employs TRBV7-9 and TRBJ2-2; D uncertain. The CDR3 contains 14 residues. The V gene lost 2 bases and the J gene lost 0 bases, with 4 bases spanning the gap. Per germline, CDR1 SEHNR and CDR2 FQNEAQ (reference sequence). CDR3 residues: CASSLLANTGELFF. DNA for the CDR3: TGTGCCAGCAGCTTACTAGCGAACACCGGGGAGCTGTTTTTT.

The rearrangement links TRBV10-3 to TRBJ1-1; 8 bases are a match to TRBD1. The CDR3 is 14 amino acids. V gave up 2 bases and J gave up 5 bases; unmatched junction bases: 4. Germline V CDR1 and CDR2: ENHRY, SYGVKD. The CDR3 DNA reads as TGTGCCATCAGTGAGGGACAGGGAACAACTGAAGCTTTCTTT. Translation: CAISEGQGTTEAFF.

The chain employs TRBV7-6 and TRBJ2-5; weak D call: TRBD2 (5 bases). There are 12 residues in the CDR3. The V end lost 7 bases, the J end lost 5 bases, and 11 bases lay between the germline ends. CDR1 and CDR2 (germline): SGHVS, FNYEAQ. The CDR3 region is CASIGSGETQYF. As DNA, the CDR3 is TGTGCCAGCATCGGTTCGGGGGAGACCCAGTACTTC.

The V gene is TRBV7-2, the J gene TRBJ1-2; 8 bases agree with TRBD1. Trimming removed 1 base from V and 4 bases from J; junction bases left unmatched: 5. This CDR3 comprises 15 residues. Germline CDR1 SGHTA, CDR2 FQGNSA. The CDR3 coding sequence is TGTGCCAGCAGCTTAGATACAGGGGGATTCTATGGCTACACCTTC. This sequence encodes CASSLDTGGFYGYTF.

This sequence joins TRBV7-9 and TRBJ2-6; a weak D match, TRBD1 (6 bases). CDR1 is SEHNR, CDR2 FQNEAQ, per germline (reference sequence). Trimming removed 8 bases from V and 0 bases from J, with 14 bases in between. This CDR3 spans 16 amino acids. The CDR3 protein is CASRDTKNSGANVLTF. The CDR3 bases are TGTGCCAGCCGGGACACGAAAAACTCTGGGGCCAACGTCCTGACTTTC.

The J gene is TRBJ2-5, the V gene TRBV6-5; TRBD2 aligns across 8 bases. CDR3 length: 15 amino acids. J was trimmed by 5 bases and V by 6 bases; bases with no gene match: 11. Germline V gives CDR1 MNHEY, CDR2 SVGAGI. The CDR3 reads CASRIFREGRETQYF. CDR3 coding DNA: TGTGCCAGCAGGATATTTCGGGAGGGCCGGGAGACCCAGTACTTC.

The chain couples TRBV3-1 (or the pseudogene TRBV3-2) to TRBJ1-3; tentative D call: TRBD1 (5 bases). Germline lookup yields CDR1 LGHDT and CDR2 YNNKEL (reference sequence). The CDR3 contains 17 residues. V dropped 2 bases and J dropped 4 bases, with 18 bases sitting between them. This CDR3 is CASSQRAPGNSGNTIYF. The CDR3 bases are TGTGCCAGCAGCCAACGGGCCCCAGGGAATTCGGGAAACACCATATATTTT.

DNA for the CDR3: TGTGCCAGCAGCTTGGGCGTCCGGGACATAAAGAATTCACCCCTCCACTTT. Translated, it gives CASSLGVRDIKNSPLHF. The rearrangement uses TRBV5-6 and TRBJ1-6; tentative D call: TRBD1 (6 bases). Germline assignment: CDR1 SGHDT and CDR2 YYEEEE. CDR3 length equals 17 residues. V lost 0 bases to trimming and J lost 7 bases, with 17 bases between them.

The rearrangement joins TRBV2 to TRBJ2-5, with TRBD2 matching 11 bases. V gave up 8 bases and J gave up 2 bases; unmatched junction bases: 10. Germline V lookup: CDR1 SNHLY, CDR2 FYNNEI. CDR3 length: 16 amino acids. In DNA form, the CDR3 reads TGTGCCAGCGCCATAACTAGCGGGAGAATTCAAGAGACCCAGTACTTC. Translation gives CASAITSGRIQETQYF.

The chain combines TRBV27 with TRBJ2-1; 9 nucleotides align to TRBD2. Looked up from germline, CDR1 is MNHEY and CDR2 is SMNVEV (reference sequence). CDR3 length equals 15 residues. J gave up 5 bases and V 3 bases, and 5 bases lay outside the gene matches. The CDR3 region is CASSFAVAGDNEQFF. The CDR3, as DNA: TGTGCCAGCAGTTTTGCAGTAGCGGGAGACAATGAGCAGTTCTTC.

The sample holds one count of this clone. The chain links TRBV11-2 to TRBJ1-1; 11 bases map to TRBD1. J was trimmed by 4 bases and V by 5 bases; bases with no gene match: 9. From germline, CDR1 is SGHAT and CDR2 FQNNGV. CDR3 length: 16 residues. The CDR3 protein is CASSRGQGAVGTEAFF. CDR3 bases: TGTGCCAGCAGCCGCGGACAGGGGGCCGTCGGCACTGAAGCTTTCTTT.

This clone was detected only once. The chain uses TRBV14 and TRBJ2-7; D is perhaps TRBD2 (6 bases). The CDR3 extends over 16 amino acids. V was clipped by 1 base and J by 0 bases, with 13 bases between them. The V gene's germline CDR1 is SGHDN and CDR2 FVKESK. CDR3 amino acids: CASSQGSQGLSYEQYF. CDR3 nucleotide sequence: TGTGCCAGCAGCCAAGGGAGCCAGGGACTCTCCTACGAGCAGTACTTC.